Listed below are T cell receptor beta chains from one sample, sequenced in a study of shared clonotypes between healthy human individuals. The assay was immunoSEQ multiplex PCR, and TCRdb's table has in-frame clones only and misses some. The sample has more than 2 million clones, approximately 95% seen once; the top ten hold less than 0.15%. The sequenced sample consisted of naive CD4+ T cells sorted from blood. These receptors all stem from a man aged 18 to 29 in good health. CDR3s include the opening cysteine and the closing phenylalanine or tryptophan. Each record gives: J gene, D gene, V gene, clone size, CDR3 protein, CDR3 DNA. D genes are given only for firm matches. Where a row states a size, it is once, few, many or the class of an expanded clone; other rows omit it.

TRBJ1-6 | - | TRBV5-1 | - | CASSLVSSRGSYNSPLHF | TGCGCCAGCAGCTTGGTGTCTAGTCGGGGGTCCTATAATTCACCCCTCCACTTT
TRBJ1-1 | TRBD1 | TRBV10-1 | - | CASSTGQSVTEAFF | TGCGCCAGCAGTACGGGACAGTCTGTCACTGAAGCTTTCTTT
TRBJ2-3 | TRBD2 | TRBV12-5 | - | CASGLVLAGGTDTQYF | TGTGCTAGTGGTTTGGTACTAGCGGGAGGCACAGATACGCAGTATTTT
TRBJ1-2 | TRBD1 | TRBV28 | - | CASTTSNRGGYTF | TGTGCCAGCACAACCTCGAACAGGGGTGGCTACACCTTC
TRBJ2-7 | TRBD1 | TRBV10-3 | - | CAIGVTGRYEQYF | TGTGCCATCGGGGTGACAGGGCGCTACGAGCAGTACTTC
TRBJ1-2 | - | TRBV11-2 | - | CASSPGTVAGYTF | TGTGCCAGCAGCCCGGGGACGGTTGCTGGCTACACCTTC
TRBJ1-5 | - | TRBV29-1 | - | CSAAGKNQPQHF | TGCAGCGCGGCAGGGAAGAATCAGCCCCAGCATTTT
TRBJ2-1 | TRBD1 | TRBV27 | - | CASSRRLDRGGGNEQFF | TGTGCCAGCAGTAGACGACTCGACAGGGGGGGTGGCAATGAGCAGTTCTTC
TRBJ2-2 | TRBD1 | TRBV2 | once | CATSGGTGSSGTGELFF | TGTGCCACCTCAGGAGGGACAGGGTCGTCGGGCACCGGGGAGCTGTTTTTT
TRBJ2-7 | - | TRBV7-2 | - | CASSLSRGITYEQYF | TGTGCCAGCAGCTTAAGTAGGGGAATCACCTACGAGCAGTACTTC
TRBJ1-2 | - | TRBV28 | - | CASTSGALYGYTF | TGTGCCAGCACCTCGGGGGCTCTCTATGGCTACACCTTC
TRBJ2-1 | - | TRBV2 | - | CASIGWGRSVNEQFF | TGTGCCAGCATCGGTTGGGGGCGGTCGGTCAATGAGCAGTTCTTC
TRBJ2-5 | - | TRBV19 | - | CASSMGLQETQYF | TGTGCCAGTAGTATGGGCCTCCAAGAGACCCAGTACTTC
TRBJ2-7 | - | TRBV19 | - | CASRRGAEQYF | TGTGCCAGTAGGAGGGGGGCCGAGCAGTACTTC
TRBJ2-1 | - | TRBV9 | once | CASSPDLRGPRGEQFF | TGTGCCAGCAGCCCCGACTTGCGGGGGCCCCGAGGAGAGCAGTTCTTC
TRBJ2-7 | TRBD2 | TRBV28 | - | CASTEVAGTYEQYF | TGTGCCAGCACCGAGGTAGCGGGAACCTACGAGCAGTACTTC
TRBJ2-2 | - | TRBV5-4 | - | CASSLAGPNTGELFF | TGTGCCAGCAGCTTGGCCGGACCGAACACCGGGGAGCTGTTTTTT
TRBJ1-2 | - | TRBV5-6 | - | CASSFGVGYGKDGYTF | TGTGCCAGCAGCTTTGGTGTGGGCTATGGGAAGGATGGCTACACCTTC
TRBJ1-5 | - | TRBV7-2 | - | CASSLLGGREPQHF | TGTGCCAGCAGCTTATTAGGTGGGCGGGAGCCCCAGCATTTT
TRBJ2-7 | - | TRBV18 | - | CASSPVVGFSSYEQYF | TGTGCCAGCTCACCAGTTGTGGGCTTTAGCTCCTACGAGCAGTACTTC
TRBJ1-2 | TRBD1 | TRBV10-2 | - | CASSDSDRGGGYTF | TGCGCCAGCAGTGACTCGGACAGGGGAGGTGGCTACACCTTC
TRBJ2-3 | TRBD1 | TRBV5-6 | once | CASSLTGGRTDTQYF | TGTGCCAGCAGCTTGACAGGGGGCCGAACAGATACGCAGTATTTT
TRBJ2-1 | TRBD1 | TRBV29-1 | - | CSVGFDRGDEQFF | TGCAGCGTTGGTTTTGACAGGGGGGATGAGCAGTTCTTC
TRBJ1-2 | TRBD1 | TRBV7-2 | - | CASSPQGVTYGYTF | TGTGCCAGCAGCCCACAGGGGGTGACGTATGGCTACACCTTC
TRBJ2-7 | TRBD2 | TRBV2 | few | CASSPTSVAYEQYF | TGTGCCAGCAGTCCCACTAGCGTCGCCTACGAGCAGTACTTC
TRBJ2-2 | - | TRBV6-5 | - | CASTTGKTGELFF | TGTGCCAGCACCACGGGAAAAACCGGGGAGCTGTTTTTT
TRBJ1-6 | - | TRBV12-5 | - | CASGIQGWNSPLHF | TGTGCTAGTGGCATACAGGGATGGAATTCACCCCTCCACTTT
TRBJ2-3 | TRBD1 | TRBV5-4 | - | CASSSARDREDTQYF | TGTGCCAGCAGCTCGGCCCGGGACAGAGAAGATACGCAGTATTTT
TRBJ2-7 | TRBD1 | TRBV5-5 | - | CASSTLGTGYVYEQYF | TGTGCCAGCAGCACCCTTGGGACAGGGTACGTTTACGAGCAGTACTTC
TRBJ2-5 | TRBD2 | TRBV28 | - | CASSTKLSGRARETQYF | TGTGCCAGCAGTACAAAGCTTAGCGGGAGGGCCAGAGAGACCCAGTACTTC
TRBJ2-7 | - | TRBV15 | - | CATSRGGTGDEQYF | TGTGCCACCAGCAGGGGGGGTACAGGGGACGAGCAGTACTTC
TRBJ1-5 | - | TRBV25-1 | - | CASSSGRYNQPQHF | TGTGCCAGCAGTAGCGGCAGATACAATCAGCCCCAGCATTTT
TRBJ2-3 | TRBD2 | TRBV7-3 | - | CASSLSGATQYF | TGTGCCAGCAGCTTGAGCGGGGCAACGCAGTATTTT
TRBJ1-1 | - | TRBV10-3 | - | CAISEMMNTEAFF | TGTGCCATCAGTGAGATGATGAACACTGAAGCTTTCTTT
TRBJ1-1 | - | TRBV11-2 | - | CASSSSNWGFMNTEAFF | TGTGCCAGCAGTTCATCCAACTGGGGGTTCATGAACACTGAAGCTTTCTTT
TRBJ1-2 | - | TRBV7-9 | - | CASSLGQGLYGYTF | TGTGCCAGCAGCTTAGGGCAGGGCCTCTATGGCTACACCTTC
TRBJ2-3 | - | TRBV7-9 | once | CASRTLPGDDTQYF | TGTGCCAGCCGAACCCTCCCGGGAGACGATACGCAGTATTTT
TRBJ2-7 | - | TRBV18 | - | CASSPLGEWEQYF | TGTGCCAGCTCACCACTGGGGGAATGGGAGCAGTACTTC
TRBJ1-2 | - | TRBV5-4 | - | CASSLLDTVYGYTF | TGTGCCAGCAGCTTGCTGGACACAGTCTATGGCTACACCTTC
TRBJ1-2 | - | TRBV7-2 | - | CASSLLPDPNYGYTF | TGTGCCAGCAGCTTACTCCCAGACCCTAACTATGGCTACACCTTC
TRBJ1-2 | - | TRBV6-1 | - | CASSETTGRYGYTF | TGTGCCAGCAGTGAAACCACAGGGCGCTATGGCTACACCTTC
TRBJ1-1 | - | TRBV5-1 | - | CASSSKGEAFF | TGCGCCAGCAGCTCCAAGGGTGAAGCTTTCTTT
TRBJ2-3 | - | TRBV15 | - | CATSRDGGIGTDTQYF | TGTGCCACCAGCAGAGATGGGGGAATCGGAACAGATACGCAGTATTTT
TRBJ2-2 | TRBD2 | TRBV5-1 | - | CASSLALAAANTGELFF | TGCGCCAGCAGCTTGGCCCTAGCGGCCGCGAACACCGGGGAGCTGTTTTTT
TRBJ2-2 | TRBD2 | TRBV10-3 | - | CAIRRTSGRDGTGELFF | TGTGCCATCAGAAGGACTAGCGGGAGGGACGGCACCGGGGAGCTGTTTTTT
TRBJ2-2 | - | TRBV10-2 | - | CASSWTLRDGELFF | TGCGCCAGCAGTTGGACTTTGCGCGACGGGGAGCTGTTTTTT
TRBJ1-4 | - | TRBV5-1 | - | CASGRDATNEKLFF | TGCGCCAGCGGACGGGACGCAACTAATGAAAAACTGTTTTTT
TRBJ2-3 | - | TRBV5-4 | - | CASSLTGPQSGRNTQYF | TGTGCCAGCAGCTTGACAGGGCCCCAATCAGGAAGGAATACGCAGTATTTT
TRBJ1-1 | - | TRBV7-3 | - | CASSPSDQNTEAFF | TGTGCCAGCAGCCCCTCGGACCAGAACACTGAAGCTTTCTTT
TRBJ1-1 | TRBD1 | TRBV6-4 | - | CASSAQGAPAEAFF | TGTGCCAGCAGCGCACAGGGGGCTCCCGCTGAAGCTTTCTTT